Each of the 28 T cell receptor beta chains below was sequenced from the same sample in a study of blood T cell repertoires in COVID-19. Libraries were prepared by immunoSEQ multiplex PCR; TCRdb keeps only in-frame clonotypes and omits some of them. This table has about 58,000 clones, around four fifths appearing once. The source material was peripheral blood. The receptors were gathered from a human donor in a cohort sampled during active COVID-19.

This clone has just a few counts. V and J are TRBV3-1 (or the pseudogene TRBV3-2) and TRBJ2-7; D unclear. V was pared by 1 base and J by 5 bases, with 3 bases between. The CDR3 sequence is 11 residues long. The germline CDR1 and CDR2 sequences are LGHDT and YNNKEL (reference sequence). CDR3 sequence reads: CASSQVDEQYF. The CDR3 nucleotides are TGTGCCAGCAGCCAAGTAGACGAGCAGTACTTC.

J is TRBJ1-1 and V is TRBV3-1 (or the pseudogene TRBV3-2); TRBD1 agrees at 9 bases. The CDR3 contains 15 residues. The germline V gene encodes CDR1 LGHDT and CDR2 YNNKEL (reference sequence). With V trimmed by 0 bases and J by 8 bases, 7 bases remained unmatched. The CDR3 coding sequence is TGTGCCAGCAGCCAAGAAAGGACAGGGGTATACGAAGCTTTCTTT. Its translation: CASSQERTGVYEAFF.

The rearrangement joins TRBV13 to TRBJ1-5, with D unclear. The CDR3 has 16 residues. The germline gives CDR1 PRHDT, CDR2 FYEKMQ (reference sequence). V dropped 5 bases and J dropped 2 bases, with 16 bases sitting between them. This CDR3 reads CASSIAQNGRNQPQHF. DNA of the CDR3: TGTGCCAGCAGCATCGCACAGAACGGTCGCAATCAGCCCCAGCATTTT.

This clone occurred a few times. The J gene is TRBJ1-2, the V gene TRBV28, with D possibly matching TRBD1 (6 bases). This CDR3 is 15 amino acids long. The V end was cut by 3 bases, the J end by 1 base, with 12 bases between. CDR1 and CDR2 from the germline V gene are MDHEN and SYDVKM. The CDR3 nucleotides are TGTGCCAGCAGTTTGACAGGAGGATTTAACTATGGCTACACCTTC. It yields the protein CASSLTGGFNYGYTF.

The V call is TRBV3-1 (or the pseudogene TRBV3-2), the J call TRBJ1-4; possibly TRBD1 for D (5 bases). This CDR3 comprises 15 residues. The V gene's germline CDR1 is LGHDT and CDR2 YNNKEL (reference sequence). V was trimmed by 4 bases and J by 8 bases, leaving 17 bases between them. The CDR3 spells CASSLPGGGEEKLFF. CDR3 bases: TGTGCCAGCAGCCTACCAGGTGGGGGGGAAGAAAAACTGTTTTTT.

This clone appeared a few times. With a far larger clone one base away, a read error is the likely cause. The chain employs TRBV5-1 and TRBJ2-7; 8 bases match TRBD2. CDR1 is SGHRS and CDR2 is YFSETQ in the germline V gene. The CDR3 covers 17 residues. Trimming took 3 bases from V and 5 from J; bases not matched to a gene: 16. CDR3 amino acids: CASSWARGGKTPDEQYF. The DNA of the CDR3 is TGCGCCAGCAGCTGGGCCCGGGGGGGGAAGACTCCGGACGAGCAGTACTTC.

The gene calls are TRBV6-5 and TRBJ2-7; 10 bases map to TRBD1. J gave up 3 bases and V 6 bases, and 5 bases lay outside the gene matches. The CDR3 spans 14 residues. In germline, CDR1 is MNHEY, CDR2 SVGAGI. This chain's CDR3 is CASSRDRGGYEQYF. CDR3 nucleotides: TGTGCCAGCAGCCGGGACAGGGGTGGCTACGAGCAGTACTTC.

Concerning this clone: The final CDR3 position lacks the conserved phenylalanine or tryptophan, pointing to a likely read error. No DNA is shown, since the ends of the CDR3 on it are uncertain; the CDR3 is the one TCRdb lists. V usage is TRBV25-1 and J usage is TRBJ2-3; TRBD2, the table's D call, was not compared with the DNA. The CDR3 region is 8 residues in length, termini included. CDR1 MGHDK and CDR2 SYGVNS come from the germline V gene. CDR3 residues: CASSEPFR.

The chain combines TRBV5-4 with TRBJ2-7, with TRBD2 as a possible D gene (7 bases). The germline V and J ends were trimmed by 4 bases and 7 bases, with 27 bases remaining between them. The CDR3 covers 17 residues. Germline CDR1 reads SGHNT; CDR2 reads YYREEE (reference sequence). The CDR3 is CASSGGVWGGTTREQYF. CDR3 bases: TGTGCCAGCAGCGGGGGTGTTTGGGGAGGGACAACGAGGGAGCAGTACTTC.

The genes are TRBV3-1 (or the pseudogene TRBV3-2) and TRBJ2-2, with D maybe TRBD2 (7 bases). The V end was cut by 7 bases, the J end by 4 bases, with 19 bases between. Germline lookup yields CDR1 LGHDT and CDR2 YNNKEL (reference sequence). This CDR3 region has 16 residues. CDR3 coding DNA: TGTGCCAGCAAGCCCGAGGGGGGGAGGGGCACCGGGGAGCTGTTTTTT. Translation: CASKPEGGRGTGELFF.

The J gene is TRBJ2-3, the V gene TRBV10-3, with D possibly matching TRBD2 (7 bases). Germline CDR1 is ENHRY and CDR2 is SYGVKD. The CDR3 covers 14 residues. Trimming left V 6 bases short and J 1 base short, with 11 bases between. The CDR3 reads CAIRGGPGTDTQYF. CDR3 bases: TGTGCCATCAGGGGGGGGCCAGGCACAGATACGCAGTATTTT.

Concerning this clone itself: Other DNA sequences from this sample encode an identical CDR3 as well. The CDR3 DNA sequence: TGTGCCAGCAGTTTAACAGGGGGCCGGGAAAAACTGTTTTTT. The encoded protein is CASSLTGGREKLFF. The chain is built from TRBV28 and TRBJ1-4; 9 bases are shared with TRBD1. The CDR3 sequence is 14 residues long. Unmatched junction bases numbered 3, after V lost 2 bases and J lost 8 bases. The germline CDR1 and CDR2 sequences are MDHEN and SYDVKM. Full variable domain (remainder filled in from reference TRBV28 and TRBJ1-4): DVKVTQSSRYLVKRTGEKVFLECVQDMDHENMFWYRQDPGLGLRLIYFSYDVKMKEKGDIPEGYSVSREKKERFSLILESASTNQTSMYLCASSLTGGREKLFFGSGTQLSVL.

The chain combines TRBV6-5 with TRBJ1-2, with D unclear. Trimming pared 8 bases from V and 6 bases from J, leaving 16 bases between. The CDR3 covers 13 residues. CDR1 and CDR2 (germline): MNHEY, SVGAGI. The CDR3 reads CASGRGLGNGYTF. CDR3 sequence (DNA): TGTGCCAGCGGGCGGGGTCTCGGAAATGGCTACACCTTC.

This chain joins TRBV6-1 and TRBJ1-5; D possibly corresponds to TRBD1 (5 bases). The CDR3 covers 14 residues. With 3 bases removed from V and 4 bases from J, the gap between germline ends came to 10 bases. The germline V gene encodes CDR1 MNHNS and CDR2 SASEGT. The CDR3 DNA reads as TGTGCCAGCAGTGATCTTCAGGGTAATCAGCCCCAGCATTTT. Amino acid sequence: CASSDLQGNQPQHF.

The chain couples TRBV27 to TRBJ1-2; D not resolved. Trimming stripped 2 bases from V and 7 bases from J, with 14 bases between. The CDR3 covers 14 residues. CDR1 and CDR2 (germline): MNHEY, SMNVEV (reference sequence). CDR3 bases: TGTGCCAGCAGTTTAGCGCGAACTTCTCTTGGCTACACCTTC. This gives the protein CASSLARTSLGYTF.

V and J are TRBV11-2 and TRBJ1-4; 7 bases align to TRBD1. Germline V gene sequence: CDR1 SGHAT, CDR2 FQNNGV. The CDR3 is 16 amino acids. The J segment lost 8 bases and the V segment lost 1 base, leaving 10 bases of the junction unmatched. The CDR3 nucleotides are TGTGCCAGCAGCTTAGCCTCGACAGGGAGGAGAGAAAAACTGTTTTTT. Translating gives CASSLASTGRREKLFF.

This sequence joins TRBV18 and TRBJ1-2; TRBD1 matches 9 bases. Germline-derived CDR1 and CDR2 are KGHSH and LQKENI. V shed 3 bases, J shed 7 bases, and the junction held 9 bases outside the gene matches. The CDR3 covers 15 residues. The CDR3 nucleotides are TGTGCCAGCTCACCCACAGGGGGCACGGATGGTGGCTACACCTTC. Protein product: CASSPTGGTDGGYTF.

V is TRBV5-1 and J is TRBJ2-1; 9 bases are shared with TRBD1. The CDR3 has 14 amino acids. The germline gives CDR1 SGHRS, CDR2 YFSETQ. V lost 7 bases, J lost 6 bases, and 8 bases stayed unmatched. CDR3 nucleotide sequence: TGCGCCAGCGGACAGGGGAGTCGGGGCAATGAGCAGTTCTTC. Protein sequence: CASGQGSRGNEQFF.

CDR3 sequence reads: CASSHVGGGNNEQFF. CDR3 nucleotide sequence: TGCGCCAGCAGCCACGTTGGGGGAGGGAACAATGAGCAGTTCTTC. V gene TRBV5-1 combines with J gene TRBJ2-1; 7 positions agree with TRBD2. CDR1 SGHRS and CDR2 YFSETQ come from the germline V gene. CDR3 length: 15 residues. After removal of 4 bases from V and 5 bases from J, the junction contained 9 bases not matched to a gene.

The chain carries TRBV6-5 and TRBJ1-6; D unclear. Per the germline V gene, CDR1 is MNHEY and CDR2 is SVGAGI. The CDR3 is 11 amino acids. V dropped 2 bases and J dropped 17 bases, with 10 bases sitting between them. The CDR3 spells CASSYGQSFHF. CDR3 bases: TGTGCCAGCAGTTACGGGCAGTCGTTCCACTTT.

This chain links TRBV9 with TRBJ1-6; D possibly corresponds to TRBD1 (6 bases). Germline CDR1 reads SGDLS; CDR2 reads YYNGEE. V was pared by 6 bases and J by 0 bases, with 10 bases between. This CDR3 comprises 15 residues. CDR3 nucleotide sequence: TGTGCCAGCACTCAGGGGAGCTCCTATAATTCACCCCTCCACTTT. This sequence encodes CASTQGSSYNSPLHF. Full variable domain (outside the CDR3, taken from reference TRBV9 and TRBJ1-6): DSGVTQTPKHLITATGQRVTLRCSPRSGDLSVYWYQQSLDQGLQFLIQYYNGEERAKGNILERFSAQQFPDLHSELNLSSLELGDSALYFCASTQGSSYNSPLHFGNGTRLTVT.

This sequence joins TRBV7-2 and TRBJ2-2; maybe TRBD1 (6 bases). V lost 3 bases, J lost 7 bases, and 12 bases lay in between. The CDR3 totals 14 residues. Germline V gene sequence: CDR1 SGHTA, CDR2 FQGNSA. The chain's CDR3 is CASSFEGGSGELFF. The CDR3 bases are TGTGCCAGCAGCTTTGAAGGGGGAAGCGGGGAGCTGTTTTTT.

This rearrangement joins TRBV28 to TRBJ1-1; TRBD1 aligns across 7 bases. Unmatched junction bases numbered 11, after V lost 5 bases and J lost 5 bases. This CDR3 has 15 amino acids. Germline V CDR1 and CDR2: MDHEN, SYDVKM. The CDR3 spells CASSSRGGGETEAFF. DNA of the CDR3: TGTGCCAGCAGTAGCAGAGGGGGCGGTGAAACTGAAGCTTTCTTT. The full variable domain, in which reference TRBV28 and TRBJ1-1 provide the parts outside the CDR3, is DVKVTQSSRYLVKRTGEKVFLECVQDMDHENMFWYRQDPGLGLRLIYFSYDVKMKEKGDIPEGYSVSREKKERFSLILESASTNQTSMYLCASSSRGGGETEAFFGQGTRLTVV.

This clone was detected only a few times. The gene calls are TRBV6-6 and TRBJ1-1; D is uncertain. The length of the CDR3 is 14 residues. V lost 0 bases and J 2 bases, leaving 7 bases between the germline ends. Germline values: CDR1 MNHNY, CDR2 SVGAGI (reference sequence). The CDR3 is CASSYSESNTEAFF. CDR3 nucleotides: TGTGCCAGCAGTTACTCGGAGTCCAACACTGAAGCTTTCTTT.

The table lists this clone with a few counts. The chain uses TRBV2 and TRBJ1-5; D unclear. The ends were cut back, 6 bases at V and 4 bases at J, with 10 bases in the middle. This CDR3 comprises 13 residues. The V gene's germline CDR1 is SNHLY and CDR2 FYNNEI. The CDR3 coding sequence is TGTGCCAGCAGATTCCGGACTAATCAGCCCCAGCATTTT. This codes for CASRFRTNQPQHF.

The V and J genes are TRBV7-9 and TRBJ2-3; TRBD1 matches at 7 bases. Looked up from germline, CDR1 is SEHNR and CDR2 is FQNEAQ (reference sequence). J gave up 6 bases and V 0 bases, and 6 bases lay outside the gene matches. CDR3 length: 15 residues. The DNA of the CDR3 is TGTGCCAGCAGCTTAGCCGGGACAGCCGCGGATACGCAGTATTTT. This encodes CASSLAGTAADTQYF.

The chain joins TRBV28 to TRBJ2-5, with 10 bases fitting TRBD2. V trimming: 5 bases; J trimming: 2 bases; junction bases outside the gene matches: 14. This CDR3 is built from 18 residues. Germline CDR1 reads MDHEN; CDR2 reads SYDVKM. The CDR3 DNA is TGTGCCAGCAGTCTCGGCGGGGTAGCGGGAGGCCTTCAAGAGACCCAGTACTTC. Amino acid sequence: CASSLGGVAGGLQETQYF.

The chain combines TRBV5-1 with TRBJ1-1; D is ambiguous. V was clipped by 1 base and J by 4 bases, with 17 bases between them. This CDR3 comprises 16 residues. The germline gives CDR1 SGHRS, CDR2 YFSETQ. This CDR3 is CASSLNPSTHRTEAFF. Here the CDR3 DNA reads TGCGCCAGCAGCTTGAACCCGTCGACACACCGCACTGAAGCTTTCTTT.